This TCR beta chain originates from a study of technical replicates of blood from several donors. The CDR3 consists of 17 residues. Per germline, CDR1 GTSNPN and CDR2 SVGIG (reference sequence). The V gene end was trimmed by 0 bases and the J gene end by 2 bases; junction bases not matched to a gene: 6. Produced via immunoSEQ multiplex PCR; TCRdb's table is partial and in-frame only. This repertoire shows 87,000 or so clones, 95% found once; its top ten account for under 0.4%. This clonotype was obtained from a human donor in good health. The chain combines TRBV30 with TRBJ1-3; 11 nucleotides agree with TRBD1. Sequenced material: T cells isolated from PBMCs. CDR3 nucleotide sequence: TGTGCCTGGAGTGTAGGGGACAGGGGGATACCTGGAAACACCATATATTTT. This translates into CAWSVGDRGIPGNTIYF.